The 22 T cell receptor beta chains listed next were all sequenced from one sample in a study of neoadjuvant anti-PD-1 for oral cavity cancer. Data came from immunoSEQ multiplex PCR; TCRdb stores just in-frame clones and leaves some out. The data hold roughly 18,000 clones, with approximately 70% observed a single time. The starting material was PBMCs, obtained before nivolumab (anti-PD-1) treatment. The origin of the receptors is a person aged 35-80 years with oral cavity squamous cell carcinoma.

V gene TRBV5-4 combines with J gene TRBJ1-1; D is unresolved. The CDR3 length is 15 residues. Trimming left V 1 base short and J 0 bases short, with 10 bases between. CDR1 SGHNT and CDR2 YYREEE come from the germline V gene (reference sequence). Here the CDR3 DNA reads TGTGCCAGCAGCTTGACAGCAAACATGAACACTGAAGCTTTCTTT. Translation: CASSLTANMNTEAFF. Full variable domain (rest looked up from reference TRBV5-4 and TRBJ1-1): ETGVTQSPTHLIKTRGQQVTLRCSSQSGHNTVSWYQQALGQGPQFIFQYYREEENGRGNFPPRFSGLQFPNYSSELNVNALELDDSALYLCASSLTANMNTEAFFGQGTRLTVV.

This chain joins TRBV5-1 and TRBJ2-5; 8 bases map to TRBD1. CDR1 is SGHRS and CDR2 is YFSETQ in the germline V gene. This CDR3 spans 15 amino acids. V trimming: 0 bases; J trimming: 1 base; junction bases outside the gene matches: 2. The CDR3 DNA sequence: TGCGCCAGCAGCTTGGTACAGGGGGGCCAAGAGACCCAGTACTTC. It is translated as CASSLVQGGQETQYF.

This chain connects TRBV2 to TRBJ2-7; either TRBD1 or TRBD2 may fit D (5 bases each). The V and J ends lost 7 bases and 1 base respectively, with 14 bases between them. Per germline, CDR1 SNHLY and CDR2 FYNNEI. The length of the CDR3 is 14 residues. The DNA of the CDR3 is TGTGCCAGCACCCTGGGGACGATTTCCTACGAGCAGTACTTC. It encodes CASTLGTISYEQYF.

V and J are TRBV27 and TRBJ2-7; 8 bases match TRBD1. The CDR3 contains 14 residues. V was clipped by 7 bases and J by 6 bases; unmatched bases: 11. The germline V gene encodes CDR1 MNHEY and CDR2 SMNVEV (reference sequence). DNA of the CDR3: TGTGCCAGCAAAGCGGACAGGGTGAGAGGCGAGCAGTACTTC. This encodes CASKADRVRGEQYF.

V and J are TRBV5-8 and TRBJ2-1; D gene ambiguous. Trimming stripped 0 bases from V and 2 bases from J, with 9 bases between. Per the germline V gene, CDR1 is SGHTS and CDR2 is YDEGEE. This CDR3 comprises 15 residues. CDR3 region: CASSLGSETYNEQFF. CDR3 nucleotides: TGTGCCAGCAGCTTGGGGTCCGAGACCTACAATGAGCAGTTCTTC.

This clone was observed once. The chain recombines TRBV29-1 with TRBJ1-4; TRBD1 aligns across 8 bases. This CDR3 comprises 13 residues. Germline V lookup: CDR1 SQVTM, CDR2 ANQGSEA. After removal of 2 bases from V and 8 bases from J, the junction contained 4 bases not matched to a gene. The CDR3 sequence is CSVERDRGEKLFF. The CDR3 DNA follows: TGCAGCGTTGAACGAGACAGGGGAGAAAAACTGTTTTTT.

The chain employs TRBV14 and TRBJ2-5, with 13 bases that match TRBD2. Germline CDR1 SGHDN, CDR2 FVKESK. V was pared by 4 bases and J by 4 bases, with 3 bases of the junction left unmatched. This CDR3 comprises 15 residues. The CDR3 protein is CASSPRLAGGETQYF. The CDR3 DNA reads TGTGCCAGCAGCCCTAGACTAGCGGGAGGAGAGACCCAGTACTTC.

This chain connects TRBV6-5 to TRBJ2-7; 7 nucleotides align to TRBD1. The ends lost 6 bases at V and 5 bases at J; junction bases unmatched: 13. This CDR3 region has 15 residues. CDR1 and CDR2 (germline): MNHEY, SVGAGI. The CDR3 reads CASSRGKGAGNEQYF. The CDR3 DNA is TGTGCCAGCAGCCGAGGGAAGGGGGCCGGCAACGAGCAGTACTTC.

V usage is TRBV10-3 and J usage is TRBJ1-5; no reliable D call. This CDR3 spans 12 amino acids. The germline V gene encodes CDR1 ENHRY and CDR2 SYGVKD. Trimming took off 3 bases at V and 6 bases at J, with 6 bases between the two ends. DNA for the CDR3: TGTGCCATCAGTGAAAGTTCTCAGCCCCAGCATTTT. Amino acid sequence: CAISESSQPQHF.

There are a few counts of this clone. The chain is built from TRBV5-4 and TRBJ2-7; D is tentatively TRBD1 or TRBD2 (6 bases each). The germline V and J ends were trimmed by 7 bases and 6 bases, with 11 bases remaining between them. This CDR3 is built from 11 residues. Germline V gives CDR1 SGHNT, CDR2 YYREEE (reference sequence). CDR3 in DNA: TGTGCCAGCTCTGGGGGGCGCGAGCAGTACTTC. Encoded protein: CASSGGREQYF.

Here the CDR3 DNA reads TGTGCCAGTAGTATCGCAGGAGTTACTGAAGCTTTCTTT. Encoded protein: CASSIAGVTEAFF. The J gene is TRBJ1-1, the V gene TRBV19; D not certain. Trimming left V 3 bases short and J 5 bases short, with 10 bases between. This CDR3 is built from 13 residues. In germline, CDR1 is LNHDA, CDR2 SQIVND (reference sequence).

The chain recombines TRBV29-1 with TRBJ2-7; 10 nucleotides match TRBD1. The germline CDR1 and CDR2 sequences are SQVTM and ANQGSEA. The CDR3 has 13 amino acids. Trimming took 6 bases from V and 6 from J; bases not matched to a gene: 8. The CDR3 loop is CSVRTGGYSEQYF. CDR3 bases: TGCAGCGTGAGGACAGGGGGATACTCCGAGCAGTACTTC.

The chain couples TRBV5-1 to TRBJ2-3; TRBD1 agrees at 8 bases. The CDR3 covers 15 residues. With 4 bases clipped from V and 9 bases from J, the junction kept 13 bases outside the gene matches. Germline V gene data show CDR1 as SGHRS and CDR2 as YFSETQ. The CDR3 DNA reads as TGCGCCAGCAGCGGAAACCCGGGACAGGAGAGCACGCAGTATTTT. Protein product: CASSGNPGQESTQYF.

The chain combines TRBV5-1 with TRBJ2-2; a weak D match, TRBD2 (5 bases). V lost 4 bases to trimming and J lost 2 bases, with 12 bases between them. This CDR3 spans 15 amino acids. Germline-derived CDR1 and CDR2 are SGHRS and YFSETQ. Written as DNA, the CDR3 is TGCGCCAGCAGCGTTGTTAGCGCTAACACCGGGGAGCTGTTTTTT. This sequence encodes CASSVVSANTGELFF.

CDR3 sequence: CASSQGGREGTQYF. The DNA of the CDR3 is TGTGCCAGCAGCCAAGGCGGGAGGGAGGGTACGCAGTATTTT. V is TRBV4-2 and J is TRBJ2-3, with 9 positions matching TRBD2. This CDR3 has 14 residues. V was pared by 1 base and J by 8 bases, with 4 bases of the junction left unmatched. Germline V gives CDR1 LGHNA, CDR2 YNFKEQ.

This rearrangement joins TRBV13 to TRBJ2-1, with D perhaps being TRBD1 or TRBD2 (6 bases each). Trimming took off 11 bases at V and 4 bases at J, with 27 bases between the two ends. Germline V CDR1 and CDR2: PRHDT, FYEKMQ (reference sequence). This CDR3 has 17 amino acids. The CDR3 DNA follows: TGTGCCTCCAGCGTTCTCCAAGGGGGGCCGGATTACAATGAGCAGTTCTTC. Translation: CASSVLQGGPDYNEQFF.

This clone was detected only a few times. The rearrangement joins TRBV6-5 to TRBJ1-1; D uncertain. Trimming took off 8 bases at V and 6 bases at J, with 16 bases between the two ends. There are 13 residues in the CDR3. CDR1 is MNHEY and CDR2 is SVGAGI in the germline V gene. CDR3 nucleotide sequence: TGTGCCAGCTCACGGCCGGGGAAGGCTGAAGCTTTCTTT. This sequence encodes CASSRPGKAEAFF.

V is TRBV5-5 and J is TRBJ1-5, with D possibly matching TRBD1 (5 bases). The length of the CDR3 is 16 residues. Germline values: CDR1 SGHKS, CDR2 YYEKEE (reference sequence). Trimming pared 1 base from V and 2 bases from J, leaving 13 bases between. In nucleotides, the CDR3 is TGTGCCAGCAGCTTGTCCCTTTGGGGCGGCAATCAGCCCCAGCATTTT. This gives the protein CASSLSLWGGNQPQHF.

The chain links TRBV6-1 to TRBJ1-5; D is uncertain. The CDR3 extends over 15 amino acids. The ends were cut back, 8 bases at V and 0 bases at J, with 14 bases in the middle. Germline V lookup: CDR1 MNHNS, CDR2 SASEGT. In DNA form, the CDR3 reads TGTGCCAGCGAAACCTCCTTCTATAGCAATCAGCCCCAGCATTTT. Its protein is CASETSFYSNQPQHF.

The chain couples TRBV2 to TRBJ2-5; 10 nucleotides agree with TRBD2. Germline values: CDR1 SNHLY, CDR2 FYNNEI. The V segment lost 7 bases and the J segment 2 bases; nucleotides outside the gene matches: 10. The CDR3 totals 16 residues. CDR3 sequence (DNA): TGTGCCAGCATTGGACTAGCGGTGAGCCTTCAAGAGACCCAGTACTTC. Translated: CASIGLAVSLQETQYF.

The genes are TRBV7-9 and TRBJ2-5; D remains unclear. Germline-derived CDR1 and CDR2 are SEHNR and FQNEAQ (reference sequence). The V gene lost 1 base and the J gene lost 5 bases, with 5 bases spanning the gap. The CDR3 covers 12 residues. The CDR3 DNA follows: TGTGCCAGCAGCTTAGAGACCGAGACCCAGTACTTC. The encoded protein is CASSLETETQYF. Full variable domain (outside the CDR3, taken from reference TRBV7-9 and TRBJ2-5): DTGVSQNPRHKITKRGQNVTFRCDPISEHNRLYWYRQTLGQGPEFLTYFQNEAQLEKSRLLSDRFSAERPKGSFSTLEIQRTEQGDSAMYLCASSLETETQYFGPGTRLLVL.

This chain joins TRBV29-1 and TRBJ1-5; no firm D call. The CDR3 totals 12 residues. Germline assignment: CDR1 SQVTM and CDR2 ANQGSEA. V lost 4 bases to trimming and J lost 1 base, with 5 bases between them. The CDR3, as DNA: TGCAGCGTTGCGGGGAGCAATCAGCCCCAGCATTTT. Translating gives CSVAGSNQPQHF. Looking up the rest from reference TRBV29-1 and TRBJ1-5 gives the full variable domain: SAVISQKPSRDICQRGTSLTIQCQVDSQVTMMFWYRQQPGQSLTLIATANQGSEATYESGFVIDKFPISRPNLTFSTLTVSNMSPEDSSIYLCSVAGSNQPQHFGDGTRLSIL.